Following are 8 T cell receptor beta chains from one sample sequenced in a study of blood T cell repertoires in COVID-19 (dated by TCRdb to the early 2020s). Library prep was done by the immunoSEQ multiplex PCR assay. The immuneACCESS repertoire file appears here via TCRdb, limited to in-frame rearrangements. These files lack a portion of the clones; in checked studies, under half of the deficit traces to unresolved V genes, and the cause of the others is not known. Present in this sample are approximately 300,000 clones, about 83% of which were seen just once. About 1.2% of the sample is in the top ten clones. Sequenced material: peripheral blood. The receptors were sampled from a woman aged 45-59 years with acute or convalescent COVID-19.

The chain uses TRBV6-2 or TRBV6-3 and TRBJ2-7; D possibly corresponds to TRBD1 (6 bases). Per germline, CDR1 MNHEY and CDR2 SVGEGT. The ends were cut back, 0 bases at V and 7 bases at J, with 13 bases in the middle. There are 14 residues in the CDR3. The CDR3 DNA sequence: TGTGCCAGCAGTTACTCTCGGGTGACAGGAGAGCAGTACTTC. It encodes CASSYSRVTGEQYF.

In the case of this clone: Being one base from a much bigger clone, this may be a read error. The rearrangement uses TRBV7-3 and TRBJ1-1; D uncertain. The V end lost 6 bases, the J end lost 1 base, and 9 bases lay between the germline ends. Germline CDR1 reads SGHTA; CDR2 reads FQGTGA. CDR3 length equals 13 residues. CDR3 sequence: CASSMRENTEAFF. The DNA for the CDR3 is TGTGCCAGCAGTATGAGGGAGAACACTGAAGCTTTCTTT.

The sample holds one count of this clone. The V call is TRBV16, the J call TRBJ1-3; D gene uncertain. The germline CDR1 and CDR2 sequences are KGHSY and FQNENV. Trimming shortened V by 2 bases and J by 0 bases, and 11 bases separated the two germline ends. CDR3 length: 16 residues. The CDR3 coding sequence is TGTGCCAGCAGCCAAATTTCTCCCAGCTCTGGAAACACCATATATTTT. It encodes CASSQISPSSGNTIYF.

The chain employs TRBV5-1 and TRBJ1-1; 7 bases match TRBD1. From germline, CDR1 is SGHRS and CDR2 YFSETQ. This CDR3 is built from 14 residues. The V gene end was trimmed by 4 bases and the J gene end by 4 bases; junction bases not matched to a gene: 7. The DNA of the CDR3 is TGCGCCAGCAGCCCCTTCCAGGGGGGCACTGAAGCTTTCTTT. As protein: CASSPFQGGTEAFF.

This rearrangement joins TRBV19 to TRBJ2-1; D is unclear. With 5 bases removed from V and 2 bases from J, the gap between germline ends came to 13 bases. This CDR3 region has 15 residues. Germline CDR1 is LNHDA and CDR2 is SQIVND (reference sequence). CDR3 in amino acids: CASSRSALAYNEQFF. The CDR3 DNA sequence: TGTGCCAGTAGTCGGTCCGCGCTAGCCTACAATGAGCAGTTCTTC.

The rearrangement uses TRBV6-2 or TRBV6-3 and TRBJ1-6, with D perhaps TRBD1 (5 bases). CDR3 size: 15 residues. The germline V gene encodes CDR1 MNHEY and CDR2 SVGEGT. V shed 2 bases and J shed 6 bases, with 11 bases lying between them. The CDR3 here is CASSYGDSPNSPLHF. The DNA for the CDR3 is TGTGCCAGCAGTTACGGTGACAGCCCTAATTCACCCCTCCACTTT.

V gene TRBV9 combines with J gene TRBJ1-3, with 7 bases fitting TRBD1. This CDR3 has 12 residues. CDR1 and CDR2 (germline): SGDLS, YYNGEE. V was pared by 3 bases and J by 8 bases, with 2 bases of the junction left unmatched. CDR3 in amino acids: CASSGQGDTIYF. The CDR3 DNA is TGTGCCAGCAGCGGACAGGGTGACACCATATATTTT.

V usage is TRBV27 and J usage is TRBJ1-1, with TRBD1 identical over 7 bases. Germline loops: CDR1 MNHEY, CDR2 SMNVEV (reference sequence). Germline trimming cut 5 bases from V and 1 base from J; bases unmatched to any gene: 4. The CDR3 totals 14 residues. The CDR3 sequence: CASSGQVPNTEAFF. CDR3 sequence (DNA): TGTGCCAGCAGTGGACAGGTTCCGAACACTGAAGCTTTCTTT.